Reported below is one TCR beta chain. Which antigen it targets is not known. No base-level quality is on record; no much larger clone is a single base apart. The sample belongs to a study of control samples from healthy donors and cancer patients (dated by TCRdb to 2018 to 2021). The library was generated by the immunoSEQ multiplex PCR assay. The source is immuneACCESS, and TCRdb retained only in-frame sequences with V and J called. Part of the clones is not carried over; for the studies checked, unresolved V genes explain less than half of this, and the remainder is unexplained. For this sample there are about 40,000 clones; 70% to 90% appear just once. The top ten clones comprise more than 8.5% of the sample. The CDR3 runs 14 amino acids, cysteine and phenylalanine included. Only the CDR3 part of the read is kept: 42 bases, read in frame from the first base. Based on the germline V gene, the CDR1 and CDR2 sequences are MDHEN and SYDVKM. Between the V and J ends, shortened by 6 bases and 4 bases respectively, the junction contains 15 bases.

The sequenced material came from PBMCs. This TCR was sampled from a woman aged 60 to 75 with lung cancer. The chain uses TRBV28 and TRBJ1-1; perhaps TRBD1 is the D gene, with 6 bases matching. The nucleotide sequence reads as follows: TGTGCCAGCAGAATTACGAGGGGGTTCACTGAAGCTTTCTTT. Its protein product is CASRITRGFTEAFF.